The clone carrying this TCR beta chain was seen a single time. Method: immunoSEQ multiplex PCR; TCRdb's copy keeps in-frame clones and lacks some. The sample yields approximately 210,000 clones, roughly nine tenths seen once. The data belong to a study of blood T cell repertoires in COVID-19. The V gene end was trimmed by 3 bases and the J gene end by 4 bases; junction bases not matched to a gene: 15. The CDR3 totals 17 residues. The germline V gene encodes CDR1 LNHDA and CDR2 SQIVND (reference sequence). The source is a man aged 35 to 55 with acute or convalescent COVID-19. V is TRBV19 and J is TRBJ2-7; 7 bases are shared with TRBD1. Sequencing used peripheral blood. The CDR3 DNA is TGTGCCAGTAGTATTAGGGCTGCACCGGGACAGAAGTACGAGCAGTACTTC. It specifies CASSIRAAPGQKYEQYF.